These 14 T cell receptor beta chains were sequenced from one sample in a study of cytomegalovirus exposure and HLA in healthy donors (dated by TCRdb to 2016 to 2017). Libraries were prepared through the immunoSEQ multiplex PCR assay. The multiplex PCR relied on a mix of 60 forward primers for TCR Vbeta segments and 13 reverse primers for TCR Jbeta segments. The immuneACCESS repertoire file appears here via TCRdb, limited to in-frame rearrangements. These files lack a portion of the clones; in checked studies, under half of the deficit traces to unresolved V genes, and the cause of the others is not known. The sample table lists about 130,000 clones, around 87% of them with a count of one. The biggest ten clones account for around 5.2% of the sample. The specimen was PBMCs. These receptors were collected from a woman aged 25 to 45 in good health and CMV-seronegative.

The chain uses TRBV9 and TRBJ2-2; the D gene is possibly TRBD2 (5 bases). The V end was cut by 6 bases, the J end by 4 bases, with 10 bases between. The CDR3 sequence is 13 residues long. Germline CDR1 is SGDLS and CDR2 is YYNGEE. CDR3 protein: CASTRVFTGELFF. CDR3 in DNA: TGTGCCAGCACGAGGGTTTTCACCGGGGAGCTGTTTTTT.

This chain connects TRBV4-3 to TRBJ1-2; TRBD1 agrees at 9 bases. The ends lost 1 base at V and 11 bases at J; junction bases unmatched: 8. Germline V gives CDR1 LGHNA, CDR2 YSLEER. The CDR3 is 14 residues long. This chain's CDR3 is CASSQGSGQGGYTF. Written as DNA, the CDR3 is TGCGCCAGCAGCCAAGGTTCGGGACAGGGAGGTTACACCTTC.

This clone came up once. The V call is TRBV5-1, the J call TRBJ2-7; TRBD2 matches 15 bases. From germline, CDR1 is SGHRS and CDR2 YFSETQ. The CDR3 consists of 15 residues. V lost 4 bases and J lost 3; bases outside the gene matches: 2. The DNA of the CDR3 is TGCGCCAGCAGCCTGGGACTAGCGGGGGGCTACGAGCAGTACTTC. The encoded protein is CASSLGLAGGYEQYF.

This clone was detected only once. The chain carries TRBV18 and TRBJ2-2; TRBD2 matches at 8 bases. The CDR3 spans 17 residues. J was trimmed by 7 bases and V by 4 bases; bases with no gene match: 14. Germline loops: CDR1 KGHSH, CDR2 LQKENI. CDR3 loop: CASSRLYSGIGGGELFF. The DNA for the CDR3 is TGTGCCAGCTCACGACTCTATAGCGGGATTGGTGGCGGGGAGCTGTTTTTT.

The CDR3 here is CASSLSVNSIYGYTF. The CDR3 coding sequence is TGTGCCAGCAGCTTAAGTGTTAACTCCATCTATGGCTACACCTTC. The V call is TRBV5-6, the J call TRBJ1-2; D is unresolved. This CDR3 region has 15 residues. CDR1 and CDR2 from the germline V gene are SGHDT and YYEEEE. Trimming removed 2 bases at V and 4 bases at J, with 15 bases between.

The genes are TRBV4-3 and TRBJ1-2; unclear D gene. CDR3 length: 13 amino acids. Germline V lookup: CDR1 LGHNA, CDR2 YSLEER. Trimming removed 3 bases at V and 1 base at J, with 6 bases between. CDR3 coding DNA: TGCGCCAGCAGCCACAACAGTAACTATGGCTACACCTTC. Its translation: CASSHNSNYGYTF.

V usage is TRBV9 and J usage is TRBJ1-1; D is unresolved. Germline V gene sequence: CDR1 SGDLS, CDR2 YYNGEE. Trimming took 4 bases from V and 4 from J, leaving 14 bases between them. The CDR3 runs to 14 residues. This CDR3 is CASSFSSEGTEAFF. The CDR3, as DNA: TGTGCCAGCAGCTTCAGCTCGGAGGGCACTGAAGCTTTCTTT.

The V and J genes are TRBV30 and TRBJ2-3; 8 positions agree with TRBD2. The CDR3 covers 16 residues. Unmatched junction bases numbered 12, after V lost 3 bases and J lost 4 bases. Germline assignment: CDR1 GTSNPN and CDR2 SVGIG (reference sequence). CDR3: CAWRGSKRENPDTQYF. CDR3 in DNA: TGTGCCTGGAGGGGGTCTAAGCGGGAGAATCCAGATACGCAGTATTTT.

This clone was observed a few times. Other nucleotide sequences from this sample produce the same CDR3. This chain joins TRBV10-3 and TRBJ1-1; possibly TRBD1 for D (6 bases). Germline V gene sequence: CDR1 ENHRY, CDR2 SYGVKD. This CDR3 has 12 residues. V was cut by 6 bases and J by 1 base, with 6 bases left in between. CDR3 region: CAIRTGNTEAFF. CDR3 DNA: TGTGCCATCAGGACAGGGAACACTGAAGCTTTCTTT.

This clone was seen once. The chain recombines TRBV4-2 with TRBJ2-1; D perhaps matches TRBD2 (5 bases). V lost 4 bases, J lost 9 bases, and 13 bases lay in between. The CDR3 is 13 residues long. Germline V gene lookup returns CDR1 LGHNA and CDR2 YNFKEQ. This CDR3 is CASSPGLEGEQFF. The CDR3 bases are TGTGCCAGCAGCCCCGGCCTAGAGGGTGAGCAGTTCTTC.

The V call is TRBV14, the J call TRBJ1-2, with D unclear. Between the trimmed V and J ends, which lost 2 bases and 7 bases, there was a span of 11 bases. The CDR3 is 13 amino acids. CDR1 and CDR2 (germline): SGHDN, FVKESK. The CDR3 loop is CASSQYLRSGYTF. CDR3 nucleotides: TGTGCCAGCAGCCAATACCTACGTTCTGGCTACACCTTC.

The CDR3: CASTLPPTGLGNTIYF. In DNA, the CDR3 is TGTGCCAGTACCCTCCCCCCCACAGGGCTTGGAAACACCATATATTTT. The chain joins TRBV19 to TRBJ1-3, with a possible D match to TRBD1 (6 bases). The CDR3 runs 16 residues. CDR1 and CDR2 (germline): LNHDA, SQIVND (reference sequence). The V end lost 7 bases, the J end lost 3 bases, and 19 bases lay between the germline ends.

This chain uses TRBV6-1 with TRBJ2-1; tentative D call: TRBD1 (6 bases). Per the germline V gene, CDR1 is MNHNS and CDR2 is SASEGT. Trimming left V 5 bases short and J 12 bases short, with 17 bases between. CDR3 length equals 13 residues. CDR3 protein: CASSNTRDTTQFF. CDR3 DNA sequence: TGTGCCAGCAGTAACACCCGGGACACCACGCAGTTCTTC.

The gene calls are TRBV2 and TRBJ1-5; 8 bases match TRBD1. This CDR3 is 15 amino acids long. In germline, CDR1 is SNHLY, CDR2 FYNNEI. The junction had 7 bases not matched to a gene; V was cut back by 3 bases and J by 6 bases. The CDR3 protein is CASSERQGSGQPQHF. In nucleotides, the CDR3 is TGTGCCAGCAGTGAGCGACAGGGGTCGGGTCAGCCCCAGCATTTT.